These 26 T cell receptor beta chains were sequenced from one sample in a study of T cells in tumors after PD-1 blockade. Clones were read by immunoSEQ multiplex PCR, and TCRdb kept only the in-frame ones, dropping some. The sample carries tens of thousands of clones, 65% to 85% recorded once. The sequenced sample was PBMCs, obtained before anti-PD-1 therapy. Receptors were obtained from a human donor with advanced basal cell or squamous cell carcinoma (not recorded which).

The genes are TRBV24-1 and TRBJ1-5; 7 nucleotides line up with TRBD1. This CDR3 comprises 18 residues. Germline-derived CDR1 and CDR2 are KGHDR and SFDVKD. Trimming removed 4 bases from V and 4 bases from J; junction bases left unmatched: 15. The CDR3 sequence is CATSDPEQGPRQNQPQHF. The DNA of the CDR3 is TGTGCCACCAGTGACCCGGAACAGGGGCCCAGGCAGAATCAGCCCCAGCATTTT.

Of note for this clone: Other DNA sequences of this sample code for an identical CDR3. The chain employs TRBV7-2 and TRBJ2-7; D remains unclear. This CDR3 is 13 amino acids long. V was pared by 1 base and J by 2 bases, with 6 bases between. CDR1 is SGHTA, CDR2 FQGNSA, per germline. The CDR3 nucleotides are TGTGCCAGCAGCTTAGATTCTGCCTACGAGCAGTACTTC. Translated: CASSLDSAYEQYF.

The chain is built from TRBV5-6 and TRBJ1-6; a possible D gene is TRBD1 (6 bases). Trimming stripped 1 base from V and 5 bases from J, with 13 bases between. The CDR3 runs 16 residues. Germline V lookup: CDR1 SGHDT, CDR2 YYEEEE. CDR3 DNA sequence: TGTGCCAGCAGCTTGCTTTTGGCAGGGGATAATTCACCCCTCCACTTT. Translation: CASSLLLAGDNSPLHF.

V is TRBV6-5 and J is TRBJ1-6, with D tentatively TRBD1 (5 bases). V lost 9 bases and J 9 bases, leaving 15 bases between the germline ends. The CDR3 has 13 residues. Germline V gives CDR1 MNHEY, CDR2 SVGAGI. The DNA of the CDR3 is TGTGCCAGTCAGGGTTATTTGGGTTCACCCCTCCACTTT. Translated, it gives CASQGYLGSPLHF.

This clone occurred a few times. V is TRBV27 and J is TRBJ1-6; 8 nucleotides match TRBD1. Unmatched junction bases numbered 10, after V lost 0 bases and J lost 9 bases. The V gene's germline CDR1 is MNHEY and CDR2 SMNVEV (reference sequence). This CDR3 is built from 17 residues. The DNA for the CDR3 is TGTGCCAGCAGTTTATCCCGGACAGGGTCCGATACTTCACCCCTCCACTTT. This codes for CASSLSRTGSDTSPLHF.

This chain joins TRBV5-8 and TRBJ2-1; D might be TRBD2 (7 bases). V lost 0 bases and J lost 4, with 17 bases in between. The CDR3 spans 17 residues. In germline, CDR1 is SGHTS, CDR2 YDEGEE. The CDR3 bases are TGTGCCAGCAGCTTGGTGGGGGCTAGCGGTCCTTACAATGAGCAGTTCTTC. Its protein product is CASSLVGASGPYNEQFF.

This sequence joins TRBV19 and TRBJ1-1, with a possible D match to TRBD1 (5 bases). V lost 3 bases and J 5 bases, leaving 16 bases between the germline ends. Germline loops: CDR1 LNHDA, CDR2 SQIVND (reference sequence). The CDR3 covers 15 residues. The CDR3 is CASSIPGGKITEAFF. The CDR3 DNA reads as TGTGCCAGTAGTATTCCCGGGGGGAAAATAACTGAAGCTTTCTTT.

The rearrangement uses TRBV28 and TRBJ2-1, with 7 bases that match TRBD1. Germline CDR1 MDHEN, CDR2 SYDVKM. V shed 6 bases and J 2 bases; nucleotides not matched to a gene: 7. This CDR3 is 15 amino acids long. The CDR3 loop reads CASSQGQVPYNEQFF. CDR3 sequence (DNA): TGTGCCAGCAGCCAAGGACAGGTTCCCTACAATGAGCAGTTCTTC.

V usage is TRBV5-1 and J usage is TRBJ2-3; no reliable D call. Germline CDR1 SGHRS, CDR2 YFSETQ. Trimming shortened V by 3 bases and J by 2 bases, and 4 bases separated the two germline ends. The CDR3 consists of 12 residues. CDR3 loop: CASSYTTDTQYF. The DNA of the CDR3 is TGCGCCAGCAGCTACACCACAGATACGCAGTATTTT.

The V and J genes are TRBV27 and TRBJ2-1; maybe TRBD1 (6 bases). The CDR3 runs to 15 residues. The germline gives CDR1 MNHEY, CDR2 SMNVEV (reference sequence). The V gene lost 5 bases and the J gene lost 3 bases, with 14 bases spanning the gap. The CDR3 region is CASSPLGGNYNEQFF. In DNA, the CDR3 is TGTGCCAGCAGTCCTTTAGGGGGAAACTACAATGAGCAGTTCTTC.

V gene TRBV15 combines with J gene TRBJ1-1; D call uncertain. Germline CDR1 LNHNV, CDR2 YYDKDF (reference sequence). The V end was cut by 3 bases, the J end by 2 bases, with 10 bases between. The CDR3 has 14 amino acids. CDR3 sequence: CATSRDSLNTEAFF. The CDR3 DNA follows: TGTGCCACCAGCAGGGACTCGCTTAACACTGAAGCTTTCTTT.

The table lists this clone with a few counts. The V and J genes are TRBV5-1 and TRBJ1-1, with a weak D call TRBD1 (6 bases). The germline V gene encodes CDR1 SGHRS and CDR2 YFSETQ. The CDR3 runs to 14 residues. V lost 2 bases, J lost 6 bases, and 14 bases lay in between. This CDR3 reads CASSFSQGSAEAFF. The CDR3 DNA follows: TGCGCCAGCAGCTTCTCACAGGGTAGCGCTGAAGCTTTCTTT.

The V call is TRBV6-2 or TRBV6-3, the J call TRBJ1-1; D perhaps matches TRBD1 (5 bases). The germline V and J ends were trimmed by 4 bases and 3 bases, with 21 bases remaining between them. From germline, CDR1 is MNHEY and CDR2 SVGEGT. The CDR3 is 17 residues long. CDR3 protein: CASSFSITGAKYTEAFF. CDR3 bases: TGTGCCAGCAGTTTCTCAATCACCGGGGCGAAGTACACTGAAGCTTTCTTT.

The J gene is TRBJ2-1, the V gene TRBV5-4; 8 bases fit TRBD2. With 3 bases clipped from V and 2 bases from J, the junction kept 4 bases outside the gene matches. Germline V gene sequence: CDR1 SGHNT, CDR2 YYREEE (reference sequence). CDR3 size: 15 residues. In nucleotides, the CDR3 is TGTGCCAGCAGCTCCGGGACTAGGGCCTACAATGAGCAGTTCTTC. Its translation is CASSSGTRAYNEQFF.

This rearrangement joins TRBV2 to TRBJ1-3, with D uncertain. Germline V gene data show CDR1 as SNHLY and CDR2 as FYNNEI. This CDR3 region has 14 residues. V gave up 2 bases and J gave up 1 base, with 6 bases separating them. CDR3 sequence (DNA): TGTGCCAGCAGTGAAACAAAATCTGGAAACACCATATATTTT. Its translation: CASSETKSGNTIYF.

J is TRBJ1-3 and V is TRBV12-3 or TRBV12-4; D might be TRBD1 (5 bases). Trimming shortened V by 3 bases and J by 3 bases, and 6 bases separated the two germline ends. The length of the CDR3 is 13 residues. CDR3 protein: CASSLGGGNTIYF. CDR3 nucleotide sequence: TGTGCCAGCAGTTTGGGGGGTGGAAACACCATATATTTT.

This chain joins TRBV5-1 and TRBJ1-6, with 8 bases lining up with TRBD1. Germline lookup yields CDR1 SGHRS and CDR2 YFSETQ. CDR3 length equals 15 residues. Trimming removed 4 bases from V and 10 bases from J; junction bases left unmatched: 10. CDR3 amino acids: CASSPGQGAGSPLHF. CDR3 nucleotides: TGCGCCAGCAGCCCTGGACAGGGAGCGGGATCACCCCTCCACTTT.

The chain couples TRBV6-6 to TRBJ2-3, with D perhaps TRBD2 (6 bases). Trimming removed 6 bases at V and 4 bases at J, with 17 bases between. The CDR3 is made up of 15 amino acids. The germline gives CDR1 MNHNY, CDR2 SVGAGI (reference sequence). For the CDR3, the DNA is TGTGCCAGCAGCGAGGGAGGAAGGTTTCCAGATACGCAGTATTTT. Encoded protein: CASSEGGRFPDTQYF.

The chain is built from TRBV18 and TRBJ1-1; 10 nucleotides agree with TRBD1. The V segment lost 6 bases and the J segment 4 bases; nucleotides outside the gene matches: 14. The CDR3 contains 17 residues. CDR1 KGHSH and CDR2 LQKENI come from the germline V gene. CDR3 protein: CASSSFATGGLGTEAFF. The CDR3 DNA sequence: TGTGCCAGCTCCTCCTTCGCGACAGGGGGCCTGGGCACTGAAGCTTTCTTT.

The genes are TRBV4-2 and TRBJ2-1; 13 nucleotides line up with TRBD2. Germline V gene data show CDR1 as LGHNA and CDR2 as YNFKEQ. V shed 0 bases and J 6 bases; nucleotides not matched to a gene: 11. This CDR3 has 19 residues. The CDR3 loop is CASSQEDGRGLAGFNEQFF. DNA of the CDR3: TGTGCCAGCAGCCAAGAAGATGGTAGGGGACTAGCGGGATTCAATGAGCAGTTCTTC.

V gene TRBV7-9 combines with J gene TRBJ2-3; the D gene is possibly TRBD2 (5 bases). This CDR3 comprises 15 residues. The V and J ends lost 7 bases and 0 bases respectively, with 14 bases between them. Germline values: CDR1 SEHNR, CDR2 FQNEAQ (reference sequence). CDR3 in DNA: TGTGCCAGCATCCCCCCCGGGATTAGCACAGATACGCAGTATTTT. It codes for CASIPPGISTDTQYF.

CDR3 protein: CASSPMGLTDTQYF. CDR3 in DNA: TGTGCCAGCAGCCCCATGGGTTTAACAGATACGCAGTATTTT. The rearrangement links TRBV6-5 to TRBJ2-3; D gene ambiguous. The germline gives CDR1 MNHEY, CDR2 SVGAGI. V was shortened by 6 bases and J by 3 bases, with 13 bases between the two germline ends. CDR3 length: 14 amino acids.

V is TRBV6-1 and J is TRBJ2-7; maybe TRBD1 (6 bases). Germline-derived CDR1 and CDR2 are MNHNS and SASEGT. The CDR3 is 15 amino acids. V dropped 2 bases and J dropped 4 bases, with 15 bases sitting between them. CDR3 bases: TGTGCCAGCAGTGAAATTCATAGGGGGATATACGAGCAGTACTTC. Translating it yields CASSEIHRGIYEQYF.

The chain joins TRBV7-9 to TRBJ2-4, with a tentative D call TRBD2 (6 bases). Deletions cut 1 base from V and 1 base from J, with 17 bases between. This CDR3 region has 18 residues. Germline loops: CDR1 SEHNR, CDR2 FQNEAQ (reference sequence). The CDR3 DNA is TGTGCCAGCAGCTTAGGTCCGGGAGTACGGAGCGCCAAAAACATTCAGTACTTC. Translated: CASSLGPGVRSAKNIQYF.

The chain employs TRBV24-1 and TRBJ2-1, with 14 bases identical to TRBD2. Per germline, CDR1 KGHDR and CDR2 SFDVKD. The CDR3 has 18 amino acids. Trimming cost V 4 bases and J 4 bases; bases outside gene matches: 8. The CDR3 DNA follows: TGTGCCACCAGTGACTCCGGGACTAGCGGGAGTTCTTACAATGAGCAGTTCTTC. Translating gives CATSDSGTSGSSYNEQFF.

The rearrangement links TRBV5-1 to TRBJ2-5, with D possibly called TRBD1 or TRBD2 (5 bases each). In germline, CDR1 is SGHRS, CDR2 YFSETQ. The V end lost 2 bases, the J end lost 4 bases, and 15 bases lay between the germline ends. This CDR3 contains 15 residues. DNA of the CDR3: TGCGCCAGCAGCTTCCGGATAGCGCAGGGAGAGACCCAGTACTTC. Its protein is CASSFRIAQGETQYF. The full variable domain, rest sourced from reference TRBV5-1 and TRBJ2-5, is KAGVTQTPRYLIKTRGQQVTLSCSPISGHRSVSWYQQTPGQGLQFLFEYFSETQRNKGNFPGRFSGRQFSNSRSEMNVSTLELGDSALYLCASSFRIAQGETQYFGPGTRLLVL.